This T cell receptor beta chain emerged from a study of T cell responses to AZD1222 COVID-19 vaccine. About this clone itself: Antigen: not known.

It was second doses at about 4 or about 12 weeks that were pooled. Germline CDR1 and CDR2: MNHNY and SVGAGI (reference sequence). V was trimmed by 1 base and J by 7 bases, leaving 10 bases between them. This CDR3 contains 13 residues. Whole-study findings and limits: Sampling captured repertoires only after the peak T cell response. Clonal diversity was possibly underestimated, and the donors were mostly white British, with more females. Reports say nearly half of spike-specific TCRs go after unmutated variant regions.

TCRdb's table, derived via immunoSEQ multiplex PCR, lists solely in-frame clones and lacks some. The repertoire includes about 100,000 clones, about 87% of them detected once, and more than 8.5% sits in the top ten. The V and J genes are TRBV6-6 and TRBJ1-1; tentatively, D is TRBD1 (5 bases). This TCR was recovered from an adult who received the AZD1222 COVID-19 vaccine. Sequencing used peripheral blood, obtained 28 days after the second AZD1222 dose. The CDR3 DNA reads as TGTGCCAGCAGTTACTGGGGGGTGGGTGAAGCTTTCTTT. It codes for CASSYWGVGEAFF.